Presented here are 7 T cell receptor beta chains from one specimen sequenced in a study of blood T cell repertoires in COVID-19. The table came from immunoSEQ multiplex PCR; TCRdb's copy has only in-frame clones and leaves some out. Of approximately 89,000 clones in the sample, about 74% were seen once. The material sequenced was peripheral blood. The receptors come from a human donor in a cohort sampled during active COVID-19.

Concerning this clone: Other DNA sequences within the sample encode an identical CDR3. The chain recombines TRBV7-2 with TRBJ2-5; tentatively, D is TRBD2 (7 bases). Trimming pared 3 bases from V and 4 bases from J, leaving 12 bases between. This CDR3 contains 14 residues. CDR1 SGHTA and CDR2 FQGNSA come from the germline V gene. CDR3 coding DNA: TGTGCCAGCAGCTTCGGGGGGCGCGGAGAGACCCAGTACTTC. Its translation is CASSFGGRGETQYF.

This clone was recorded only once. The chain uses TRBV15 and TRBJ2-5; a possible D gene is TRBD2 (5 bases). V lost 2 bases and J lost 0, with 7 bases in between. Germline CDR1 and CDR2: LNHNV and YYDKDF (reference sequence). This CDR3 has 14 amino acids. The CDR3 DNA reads TGTGCCACCAGCAGAAGAGGGTACCAAGAGACCCAGTACTTC. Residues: CATSRRGYQETQYF. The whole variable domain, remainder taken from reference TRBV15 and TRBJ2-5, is DAMVIQNPRYQVTQFGKPVTLSCSQTLNHNVMYWYQQKSSQAPKLLFHYYDKDFNNEADTPDNFQSRRPNTSFCFLDIRSPGLGDTAMYLCATSRRGYQETQYFGPGTRLLVL.

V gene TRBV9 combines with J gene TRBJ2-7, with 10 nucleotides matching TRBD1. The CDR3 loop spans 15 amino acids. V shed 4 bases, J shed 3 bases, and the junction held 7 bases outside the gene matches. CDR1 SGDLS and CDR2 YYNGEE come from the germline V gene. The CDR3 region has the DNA TGTGCCAGCAGCCCAGGGACAGGGGACCTCTACGAGCAGTACTTC. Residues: CASSPGTGDLYEQYF.

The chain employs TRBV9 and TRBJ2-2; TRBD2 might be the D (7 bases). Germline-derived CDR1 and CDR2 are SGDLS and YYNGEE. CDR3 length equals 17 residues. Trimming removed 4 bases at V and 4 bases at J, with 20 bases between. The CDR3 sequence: CASSPLGAGVGTGELFF. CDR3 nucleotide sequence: TGTGCCAGCAGCCCCCTGGGGGCGGGAGTTGGCACCGGGGAGCTGTTTTTT.

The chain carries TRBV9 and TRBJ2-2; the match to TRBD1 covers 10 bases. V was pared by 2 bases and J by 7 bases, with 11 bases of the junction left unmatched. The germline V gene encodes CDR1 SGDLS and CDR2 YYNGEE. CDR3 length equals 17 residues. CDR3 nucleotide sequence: TGTGCCAGCAGCGTTCAAGACAGGGGGCGTCTACTCGGGGAGCTGTTTTTT. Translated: CASSVQDRGRLLGELFF.

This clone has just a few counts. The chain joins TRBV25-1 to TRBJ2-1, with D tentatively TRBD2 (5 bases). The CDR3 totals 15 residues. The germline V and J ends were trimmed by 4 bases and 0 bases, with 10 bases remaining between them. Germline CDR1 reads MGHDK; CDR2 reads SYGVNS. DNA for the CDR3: TGTGCCAGCAGTGGAGCGGAGAGCTCCTACAATGAGCAGTTCTTC. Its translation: CASSGAESSYNEQFF.

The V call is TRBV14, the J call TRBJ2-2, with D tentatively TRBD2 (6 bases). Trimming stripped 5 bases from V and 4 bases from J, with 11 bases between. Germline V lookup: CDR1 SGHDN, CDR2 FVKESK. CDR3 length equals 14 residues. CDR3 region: CASSTDYRTGELFF. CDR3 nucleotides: TGTGCCAGCAGCACGGACTACCGCACCGGGGAGCTGTTTTTT.